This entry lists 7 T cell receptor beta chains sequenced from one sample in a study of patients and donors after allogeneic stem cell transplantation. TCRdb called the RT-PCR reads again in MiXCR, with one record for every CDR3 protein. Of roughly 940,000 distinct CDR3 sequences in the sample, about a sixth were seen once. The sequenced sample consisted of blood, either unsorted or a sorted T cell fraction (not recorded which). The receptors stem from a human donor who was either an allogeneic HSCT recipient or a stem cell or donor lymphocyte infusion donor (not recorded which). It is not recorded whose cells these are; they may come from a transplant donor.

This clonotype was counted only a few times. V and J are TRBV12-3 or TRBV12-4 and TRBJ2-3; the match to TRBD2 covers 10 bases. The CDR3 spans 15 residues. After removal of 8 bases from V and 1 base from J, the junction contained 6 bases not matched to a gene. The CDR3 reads CASGSGTSGTDTQYF. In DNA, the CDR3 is TGTGCCAGCGGCTCGGGGACTAGCGGCACAGATACGCAGTATTTT.

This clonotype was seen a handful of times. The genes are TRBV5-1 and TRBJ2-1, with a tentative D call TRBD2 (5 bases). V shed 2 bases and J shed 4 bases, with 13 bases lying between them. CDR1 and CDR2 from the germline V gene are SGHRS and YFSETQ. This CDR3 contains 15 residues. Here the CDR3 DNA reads TGCGCCAGCAGCTTTGATAGCGTTTCATACAATGAGCAGTTCTTC. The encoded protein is CASSFDSVSYNEQFF.

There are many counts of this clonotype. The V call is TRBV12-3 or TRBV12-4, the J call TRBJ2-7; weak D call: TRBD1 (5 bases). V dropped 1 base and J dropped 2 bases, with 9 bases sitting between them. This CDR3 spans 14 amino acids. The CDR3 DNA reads TGTGCCAGCAGTTTAGGAAGGGGTCCCTACGAGCAGTACTTC. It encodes CASSLGRGPYEQYF.

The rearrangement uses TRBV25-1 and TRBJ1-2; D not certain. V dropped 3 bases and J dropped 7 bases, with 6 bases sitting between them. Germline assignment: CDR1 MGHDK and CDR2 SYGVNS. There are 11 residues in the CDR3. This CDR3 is CASSDWGGYTF. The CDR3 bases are TGTGCCAGCAGTGACTGGGGTGGCTACACCTTC.

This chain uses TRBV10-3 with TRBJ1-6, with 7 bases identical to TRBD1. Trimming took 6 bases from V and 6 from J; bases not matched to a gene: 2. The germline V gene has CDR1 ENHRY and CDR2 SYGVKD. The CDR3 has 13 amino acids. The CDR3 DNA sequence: TGTGCCATCAGAGGGACAGTTAATTCACCCCTCCACTTT. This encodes CAIRGTVNSPLHF.

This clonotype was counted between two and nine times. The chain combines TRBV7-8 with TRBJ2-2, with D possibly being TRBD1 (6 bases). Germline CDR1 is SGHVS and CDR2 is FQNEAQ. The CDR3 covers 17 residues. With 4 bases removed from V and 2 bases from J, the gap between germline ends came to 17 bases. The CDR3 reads CASSYRVRTANTGELFF. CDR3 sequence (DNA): TGTGCCAGCAGCTACAGGGTCAGAACAGCCAACACCGGGGAGCTGTTTTTT.

CDR3 amino acids: CASSLAIGTTGGGYTF. The CDR3 nucleotides are TGTGCCAGCAGCTTAGCGATTGGGACAACCGGAGGAGGCTACACCTTC. The chain employs TRBV7-2 and TRBJ1-2; D is perhaps TRBD1 (6 bases). Germline loops: CDR1 SGHTA, CDR2 FQGNSA. This CDR3 region has 16 residues. Trimming took off 0 bases at V and 8 bases at J, with 19 bases between the two ends.